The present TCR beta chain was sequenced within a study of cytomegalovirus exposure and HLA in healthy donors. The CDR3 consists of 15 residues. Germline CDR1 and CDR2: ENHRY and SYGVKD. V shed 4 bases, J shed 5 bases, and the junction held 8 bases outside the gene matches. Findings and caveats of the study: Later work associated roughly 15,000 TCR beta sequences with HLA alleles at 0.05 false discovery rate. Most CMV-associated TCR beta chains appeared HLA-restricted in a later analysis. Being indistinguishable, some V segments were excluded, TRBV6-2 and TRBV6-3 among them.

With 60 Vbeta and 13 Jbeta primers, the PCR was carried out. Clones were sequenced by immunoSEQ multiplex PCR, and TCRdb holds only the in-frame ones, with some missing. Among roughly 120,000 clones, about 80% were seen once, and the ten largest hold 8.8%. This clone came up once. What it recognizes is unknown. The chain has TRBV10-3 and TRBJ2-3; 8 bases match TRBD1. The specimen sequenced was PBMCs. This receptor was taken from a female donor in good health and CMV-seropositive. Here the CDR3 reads CAISGPDRERDTQYF. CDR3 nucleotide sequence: TGTGCCATCAGTGGCCCGGACAGGGAGAGAGATACGCAGTATTTT.